These 9 T cell receptor beta chains were all obtained from the same sample, sequenced in a study of OX40 agonist ivuxolimab in advanced cancers. Sequencing used immunoSEQ multiplex PCR; TCRdb keeps in-frame clones, though not all of them. The table includes fewer than 95,000 clones, around 90% detected once. The sample here was CD4+ or CD8+ T cells sorted from blood, taken in a trial of the OX40 agonist ivuxolimab. The receptors derive from an adult with an advanced solid tumor such as melanoma, head and neck, liver or kidney cancer.

This clone was observed a single time. The J gene is TRBJ2-3, the V gene TRBV5-1, with TRBD1 matching over 8 bases. The CDR3 consists of 13 residues. Trimming at V came to 4 bases and at J to 4 bases, leaving 2 bases not matched to a gene. Germline V lookup: CDR1 SGHRS, CDR2 YFSETQ. In DNA form, the CDR3 reads TGCGCCAGCAGCGGGACAGGTTCAGATACGCAGTATTTT. This gives the protein CASSGTGSDTQYF.

The J gene is TRBJ1-5, the V gene TRBV27; 7 positions agree with TRBD1. The CDR3 spans 15 residues. Germline values: CDR1 MNHEY, CDR2 SMNVEV (reference sequence). With V trimmed by 3 bases and J by 2 bases, 4 bases remained unmatched. This chain's CDR3 is CASSLYRGGNQPQHF. The CDR3 bases are TGTGCCAGCAGTTTGTACAGGGGAGGCAATCAGCCCCAGCATTTT.

J is TRBJ2-7 and V is TRBV10-3; 7 bases are a match to TRBD1. V shed 4 bases, J shed 0 bases, and the junction held 3 bases outside the gene matches. The CDR3 length is 14 residues. Germline V gene data show CDR1 as ENHRY and CDR2 as SYGVKD. CDR3 sequence (DNA): TGTGCCATCAGTGGGGGACAGAGCTCCTACGAGCAGTACTTC. Protein sequence: CAISGGQSSYEQYF.

The chain joins TRBV18 to TRBJ1-1; 8 nucleotides match TRBD1. After removal of 3 bases from V and 1 base from J, the junction contained 4 bases not matched to a gene. CDR3 length: 15 residues. Germline-derived CDR1 and CDR2 are KGHSH and LQKENI. The CDR3 is CASSPPGGGNTEAFF. The CDR3 bases are TGTGCCAGCTCACCGCCAGGGGGCGGGAACACTGAAGCTTTCTTT.

The chain couples TRBV5-6 to TRBJ2-7, with 9 nucleotides matching TRBD1. Trimming took 2 bases from V and 3 from J; bases not matched to a gene: 9. This CDR3 spans 16 amino acids. Germline V gene data show CDR1 as SGHDT and CDR2 as YYEEEE. Here the CDR3 reads CASSFSGTGLHYEQYF. In nucleotides, the CDR3 is TGTGCCAGCAGCTTTTCCGGGACAGGGCTACACTACGAGCAGTACTTC.

The chain has TRBV27 and TRBJ2-7, with TRBD2 as a possible D gene (5 bases). The CDR3 consists of 13 residues. The V end lost 3 bases, the J end lost 4 bases, and 10 bases lay between the germline ends. From germline, CDR1 is MNHEY and CDR2 SMNVEV (reference sequence). CDR3 nucleotides: TGTGCCAGCAGTTTTGGGCCGGGGTACGAGCAGTACTTC. It translates to CASSFGPGYEQYF.

This clone has only a few counts. The V and J genes are TRBV19 and TRBJ1-6; the match to TRBD1 covers 7 bases. Unmatched junction bases numbered 8, after V lost 7 bases and J lost 8 bases. There are 14 residues in the CDR3. Germline V gene lookup returns CDR1 LNHDA and CDR2 SQIVND (reference sequence). The CDR3 here is CASTDRVSDSPLHF. CDR3 coding DNA: TGTGCCAGTACCGACAGGGTTTCGGATTCACCCCTCCACTTT.

The chain employs TRBV27 and TRBJ2-2, with 10 bases aligning to TRBD2. The CDR3 is 16 residues long. Per germline, CDR1 MNHEY and CDR2 SMNVEV (reference sequence). J gave up 7 bases and V 2 bases, and 7 bases lay outside the gene matches. This chain's CDR3 is CASSLRAGGPVGELFF. Here the CDR3 DNA reads TGTGCCAGCAGTTTACGAGCGGGAGGGCCCGTCGGGGAGCTGTTTTTT.

V and J are TRBV6-5 and TRBJ2-1; D is unresolved. V lost 0 bases and J 7 bases, leaving 7 bases between the germline ends. Germline-derived CDR1 and CDR2 are MNHEY and SVGAGI. CDR3 length: 13 amino acids. The CDR3 DNA follows: TGTGCCAGCAGTTACTCGATAGCAAATGAGCAGTTCTTC. Residues: CASSYSIANEQFF.